The present TCR beta chain was sequenced within a study of Ad26.COV2.S vaccination and SARS-CoV-2 variants. This clone was observed a few times. Measured with immunoSEQ multiplex PCR; TCRdb has only the in-frame clones, and not every one. Among roughly 330,000 clones listed, approximately 87% were seen once. CDR3 length equals 18 residues. CDR1 MNHEY and CDR2 SVGEGT come from the germline V gene. The V and J ends lost 6 bases and 1 base respectively, with 25 bases between them. As to treatment: roughly 18 received Ad26.COV2.S at low or high dose, single or two shots; roughly five received placebo; per-sample allocation not given. Day 63 after the first vaccine or placebo injection was the time point for sampling.

This receptor was obtained from a person aged 18-60 years who received the Ad26.COV2.S COVID-19 vaccine or a placebo. This chain joins TRBV6-2 or TRBV6-3 and TRBJ2-7; either TRBD1 or TRBD2 may fit D (7 bases each). The specimen comprised peripheral blood, sampled in a trial of Ad26.COV2.S vaccine versus placebo. CDR3 DNA: TGTGCCAGCAGCCGGAATCTAGGGAGCGGGGACAGTTCCTACGAGCAGTACTTC. This translates into CASSRNLGSGDSSYEQYF.